This T cell receptor (beta chain) was profiled in a study of T cell responses to AZD1222 COVID-19 vaccine. Here immunoSEQ multiplex PCR was the method, and the copy in TCRdb shows in-frame clones only, minus some. This sample has about 140,000 clones, with 85% to 90% found just once. The germline V gene encodes CDR1 SNHLY and CDR2 FYNNEI. Trimming took 7 bases from V and 7 from J; bases not matched to a gene: 9. The CDR3 length is 16 residues. The material was peripheral blood, obtained 28 days after the second AZD1222 dose. The chain carries TRBV2 and TRBJ1-6; 11 nucleotides align to TRBD1. This TCR was recovered from an adult who received the AZD1222 COVID-19 vaccine. The CDR3 sequence: CASIQTRTGGNSPLHF. CDR3 bases: TGTGCCAGCATCCAGACGCGGACAGGGGGCAATTCACCCCTCCACTTT.